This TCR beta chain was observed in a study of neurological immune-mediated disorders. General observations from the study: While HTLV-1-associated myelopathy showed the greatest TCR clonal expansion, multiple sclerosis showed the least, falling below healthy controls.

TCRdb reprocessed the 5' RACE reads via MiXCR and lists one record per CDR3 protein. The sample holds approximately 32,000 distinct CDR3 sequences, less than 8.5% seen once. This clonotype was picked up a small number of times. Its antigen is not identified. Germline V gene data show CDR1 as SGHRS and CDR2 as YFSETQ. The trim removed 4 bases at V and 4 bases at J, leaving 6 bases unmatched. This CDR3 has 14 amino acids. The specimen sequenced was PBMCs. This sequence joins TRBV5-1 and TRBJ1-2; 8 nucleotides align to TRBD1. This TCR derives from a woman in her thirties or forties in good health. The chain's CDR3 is CASSRTGRTYGYTF. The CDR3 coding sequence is TGCGCCAGCAGCCGGACAGGGCGGACCTATGGCTACACCTTC.